These 10 T cell receptor beta chains were all obtained from the same sample, sequenced in a study of blood T cell repertoires in COVID-19. The assay was immunoSEQ multiplex PCR, and TCRdb's table has in-frame clones only and misses some. The repertoire has fewer than 250,000 clones, about 86% of them found once; the top ten carry 2% to 2.5%. The source material was peripheral blood. The receptors were sampled from a woman in her fifties or sixties with acute or convalescent COVID-19.

The J gene is TRBJ2-7, the V gene TRBV5-6; D might be TRBD2 (6 bases). Germline assignment: CDR1 SGHDT and CDR2 YYEEEE. The V gene lost 0 bases and the J gene lost 7 bases, with 14 bases spanning the gap. The CDR3 sequence is 14 residues long. CDR3 bases: TGTGCCAGCAGCTTGGCCGGGCTAGCGATGGAGCAGTACTTC. Its translation is CASSLAGLAMEQYF.

This clone was observed a handful of times. This sequence joins TRBV5-1 and TRBJ2-1, with 7 bases fitting TRBD2. Looked up from germline, CDR1 is SGHRS and CDR2 is YFSETQ. Trimming took 0 bases from V and 2 from J; bases not matched to a gene: 8. The CDR3 covers 17 residues. CDR3 DNA sequence: TGCGCCAGCAGCTTGGAGACGGGGGGACCACCCTACAATGAGCAGTTCTTC. Translated, it gives CASSLETGGPPYNEQFF.

The V call is TRBV9, the J call TRBJ1-2; TRBD1 is a possible D gene (6 bases). V was cut by 3 bases and J by 4 bases, with 19 bases left in between. The V gene's germline CDR1 is SGDLS and CDR2 YYNGEE. The CDR3 extends over 16 amino acids. The CDR3 spells CASSGKGGAPVYGYTF. The CDR3 DNA sequence: TGTGCCAGCAGCGGAAAGGGGGGGGCGCCGGTCTATGGCTACACCTTC.

This chain links TRBV5-1 with TRBJ1-1; 8 bases align to TRBD1. The V segment lost 1 base and the J segment 5 bases; nucleotides outside the gene matches: 7. Germline V gene lookup returns CDR1 SGHRS and CDR2 YFSETQ. This CDR3 is built from 15 residues. The CDR3 sequence is CASSLSTGGETEAFF. Written as DNA, the CDR3 is TGCGCCAGCAGCTTGTCCACAGGGGGAGAGACTGAAGCTTTCTTT.

In this sample, this clone turned up once. The rearrangement joins TRBV4-1 to TRBJ1-4; the D is unclear. Germline lookup yields CDR1 MGHRA and CDR2 YSYEKL. Trimming removed 0 bases from V and 7 bases from J, with 15 bases in between. CDR3 length equals 16 residues. The CDR3 here is CASSQDGPGVGEKLFF. CDR3 DNA sequence: TGCGCCAGCAGCCAAGATGGCCCGGGAGTCGGTGAAAAACTGTTTTTT.

The J gene is TRBJ2-3, the V gene TRBV5-4, with D unresolved. CDR3 size: 15 residues. Germline loops: CDR1 SGHNT, CDR2 YYREEE (reference sequence). The V end lost 0 bases, the J end lost 3 bases, and 11 bases lay between the germline ends. CDR3 loop: CASSLDQKSTDTQYF. The CDR3 bases are TGTGCCAGCAGCTTGGACCAGAAATCGACAGATACGCAGTATTTT.

The CDR3 loop reads CASSLTDGRGEAFF. CDR3 bases: TGTGCCAGCAGCTTAACGGACGGGAGGGGCGAAGCTTTCTTT. V is TRBV11-2 and J is TRBJ1-1; the D gene is possibly TRBD1 (5 bases). The ends were cut back, 2 bases at V and 8 bases at J, with 15 bases in the middle. Germline V gives CDR1 SGHAT, CDR2 FQNNGV. The CDR3 sequence is 14 residues long. The whole variable domain, remainder taken from reference TRBV11-2 and TRBJ1-1, is EAGVAQSPRYKIIEKRQSVAFWCNPISGHATLYWYQQILGQGPKLLIQFQNNGVVDDSQLPKDRFSAERLKGVDSTLKIQPAKLEDSAVYLCASSLTDGRGEAFFGQGTRLTVV.

A single count supports this clone. V usage is TRBV2 and J usage is TRBJ2-7; 9 bases map to TRBD1. The V gene's germline CDR1 is SNHLY and CDR2 FYNNEI. This CDR3 is built from 17 residues. With 6 bases clipped from V and 4 bases from J, the junction kept 16 bases outside the gene matches. CDR3 nucleotide sequence: TGTGCCAGCAGCCCCCCGGGACAGGGTTGGTATCGGTACGAGCAGTACTTC. It encodes CASSPPGQGWYRYEQYF.

This clone occurred once. The chain combines TRBV24-1 with TRBJ2-3, with D possibly matching TRBD2 (7 bases). The CDR3 contains 17 residues. Trimming left V 0 bases short and J 3 bases short, with 15 bases between. The germline CDR1 and CDR2 sequences are KGHDR and SFDVKD. The CDR3 DNA reads TGTGCCACCAGTGATTTGCAAATCGGGGGGCTGACAGATACGCAGTATTTT. This translates into CATSDLQIGGLTDTQYF.

Only one count was recorded for this clone. This chain joins TRBV27 and TRBJ1-1, with D hard to call. V was shortened by 2 bases and J by 3 bases, with 10 bases between the two germline ends. CDR3 size: 14 residues. Germline V lookup: CDR1 MNHEY, CDR2 SMNVEV (reference sequence). The CDR3 region is CASSLGGSYTEAFF. Here the CDR3 DNA reads TGTGCCAGCAGTTTAGGAGGGAGTTACACTGAAGCTTTCTTT.